These 24 T cell receptor beta chains were sequenced from one sample in a study of technical replicates of blood from a few donors (dated by TCRdb to about 2017). Library method: the immunoSEQ multiplex PCR assay. The table was pulled from immuneACCESS by TCRdb, which kept in-frame rearrangements only. Such tables lose some clones; where checked, under half of the loss comes from unresolved V genes, and the rest has no known cause. In all, the sample holds 25,000 to 40,000 clones, and about 92% of those were seen once. Under 4.5% of the sample comes from the top ten. Material for sequencing was PBMCs. These receptors all stem from a human donor in good health. Some clones in this sample may be carry-over from other donors' samples.

The chain carries TRBV7-8 and TRBJ1-2; TRBD1 matches 10 bases. V gave up 4 bases and J gave up 8 bases; unmatched junction bases: 10. The CDR3 sequence is 15 residues long. Germline CDR1 reads SGHVS; CDR2 reads FQNEAQ. The DNA of the CDR3 is TGTGCCAGCAGCTCAAGACAGGGGGCTCAAGCCGGCTACACCTTC. Protein product: CASSSRQGAQAGYTF.

The gene calls are TRBV7-2 and TRBJ2-7, with unresolved D. V lost 5 bases and J 0 bases, leaving 14 bases between the germline ends. Looked up from germline, CDR1 is SGHTA and CDR2 is FQGNSA. CDR3 length: 15 residues. CDR3 in amino acids: CASSPLYLSSYEQYF. The CDR3 DNA reads TGTGCCAGCAGCCCCCTGTATCTGAGCTCCTACGAGCAGTACTTC.

The chain uses TRBV6-1 and TRBJ1-1; TRBD1 might be the D (5 bases). The germline CDR1 and CDR2 sequences are MNHNS and SASEGT. Trimming left V 7 bases short and J 6 bases short, with 9 bases between. This CDR3 is 11 amino acids long. The CDR3 region has the DNA TGTGCCAGCACGGGGGTCGCTGAAGCTTTCTTT. Its translation is CASTGVAEAFF.

V and J are TRBV10-3 and TRBJ2-1, with TRBD1 matching over 10 bases. CDR3 length equals 16 residues. J gave up 7 bases and V 0 bases, and 6 bases lay outside the gene matches. The germline V gene encodes CDR1 ENHRY and CDR2 SYGVKD. The CDR3 nucleotides read TGTGCCATCAGTGAGTCGCCTTCGGGACAGGGGAATGAGCAGTTCTTC. It encodes CAISESPSGQGNEQFF.

The gene calls are TRBV7-8 and TRBJ1-1; D unresolved. In germline, CDR1 is SGHVS, CDR2 FQNEAQ. Trimming stripped 2 bases from V and 1 base from J, with 5 bases between. The CDR3 is 13 residues long. CDR3 coding DNA: TGTGCCAGCAGCTTATCAGGGAACACTGAAGCTTTCTTT. Its protein product is CASSLSGNTEAFF.

V is TRBV19 and J is TRBJ2-6; D gene uncertain. V lost 5 bases and J 2 bases, leaving 10 bases between the germline ends. The germline V gene has CDR1 LNHDA and CDR2 SQIVND (reference sequence). CDR3 length: 15 amino acids. The CDR3 sequence: CASSPEEPGANVLTF. CDR3 bases: TGTGCCAGTAGTCCCGAGGAACCTGGGGCCAACGTCCTGACTTTC.

The chain couples TRBV6-6 to TRBJ1-5; the D is unclear. This CDR3 contains 12 residues. V lost 6 bases to trimming and J lost 9 bases, with 12 bases between them. Germline CDR1 MNHNY, CDR2 SVGAGI (reference sequence). The CDR3 reads CASSPPTRPQHF. The CDR3 coding sequence is TGTGCCAGCAGCCCACCGACTAGGCCCCAGCATTTT.

The V gene is TRBV4-3, the J gene TRBJ1-4; TRBD1 might be the D (6 bases). The V gene lost 0 bases and the J gene lost 8 bases, with 13 bases spanning the gap. Looked up from germline, CDR1 is LGHNA and CDR2 is YSLEER. This CDR3 has 15 amino acids. The CDR3 DNA sequence: TGCGCCAGCAGCCAAGATTTGGGGGCTCCCGAAAAACTGTTTTTT. It is translated as CASSQDLGAPEKLFF.

CDR3 nucleotide sequence: TGCGCCAGCAGCTGGTCGGGACAGGGACCTTTCGAGCAGTACTTC. Protein product: CASSWSGQGPFEQYF. The chain carries TRBV5-1 and TRBJ2-7; 9 bases agree with TRBD1. The V and J ends lost 3 bases and 6 bases, in that order; junction bases with no gene match: 10. Germline lookup yields CDR1 SGHRS and CDR2 YFSETQ. CDR3 size: 15 residues.

This rearrangement joins TRBV30 to TRBJ2-1, with 9 bases aligning to TRBD2. The CDR3 runs to 16 residues. J gave up 0 bases and V 3 bases, and 6 bases lay outside the gene matches. Germline V gene data show CDR1 as GTSNPN and CDR2 as SVGIG (reference sequence). The DNA of the CDR3 is TGTGCCTGGAGGCATGAAGCGGGAGGCTCCTACAATGAGCAGTTCTTC. The encoded protein is CAWRHEAGGSYNEQFF.

This sequence joins TRBV7-2 and TRBJ2-7, with TRBD2 identical over 13 bases. The CDR3 length is 15 residues. Trimming took 2 bases from V and 9 from J; bases not matched to a gene: 7. Germline CDR1 is SGHTA and CDR2 is FQGNSA. In DNA form, the CDR3 reads TGTGCCAGCAGCTTATCGGGACTAGCGGGGTCCGGGCAGTACTTC. It translates to CASSLSGLAGSGQYF.

This chain uses TRBV6-6 with TRBJ1-2; TRBD1 is a possible D gene (5 bases). This CDR3 contains 14 residues. The germline V gene has CDR1 MNHNY and CDR2 SVGAGI (reference sequence). The V end lost 2 bases, the J end lost 2 bases, and 9 bases lay between the germline ends. CDR3 DNA: TGTGCCAGCAGTTACGGGGGGAGGAACTATGGCTACACCTTC. It is translated as CASSYGGRNYGYTF.

The chain has TRBV30 and TRBJ2-7; 9 bases agree with TRBD1. Germline lookup yields CDR1 GTSNPN and CDR2 SVGIG (reference sequence). Trimming removed 4 bases from V and 4 bases from J; junction bases left unmatched: 2. The CDR3 length is 12 residues. Here the CDR3 reads CAWNRGLYEQYF. The DNA of the CDR3 is TGTGCCTGGAACAGGGGGCTTTACGAGCAGTACTTC.

This clone occurred once. CDR3 protein: CASSLGRGYEQYF. The CDR3 coding sequence is TGTGCCAGCAGCTTAGGGAGAGGATACGAGCAGTACTTC. The chain carries TRBV7-2 and TRBJ2-7, with no clear D. Germline values: CDR1 SGHTA, CDR2 FQGNSA. V was clipped by 1 base and J by 4 bases, with 8 bases between them. The CDR3 totals 13 residues.

The chain is built from TRBV11-2 and TRBJ1-1; perhaps TRBD1 as D (5 bases). This CDR3 region has 16 residues. CDR1 and CDR2 from the germline V gene are SGHAT and FQNNGV. V shed 2 bases and J shed 7 bases, with 20 bases lying between them. CDR3 amino acids: CASSLIRLAGPYEAFF. The DNA for the CDR3 is TGTGCCAGCAGCTTAATCAGGTTGGCAGGGCCCTATGAAGCTTTCTTT.

This chain uses TRBV18 with TRBJ1-6, with TRBD1 matching 12 bases. The CDR3 is made up of 17 amino acids. With V trimmed by 0 bases and J by 9 bases, 6 bases remained unmatched. Germline lookup yields CDR1 KGHSH and CDR2 LQKENI. The CDR3 DNA is TGTGCCAGCTCACCACCCGGGACAGGGGGCAGGGGTTCACCCCTCCACTTT. Protein sequence: CASSPPGTGGRGSPLHF.

V and J are TRBV7-9 and TRBJ2-3, with 11 bases matching TRBD2. The junction had 4 bases not matched to a gene; V was cut back by 4 bases and J by 1 base. This CDR3 is 16 amino acids long. Looked up from germline, CDR1 is SEHNR and CDR2 is FQNEAQ (reference sequence). This CDR3 reads CASSYRTSGRTDTQYF. Here the CDR3 DNA reads TGTGCCAGCAGCTATCGGACTAGCGGGCGCACAGATACGCAGTATTTT.

The gene calls are TRBV9 and TRBJ2-7; D gene unclear. Between the trimmed V and J ends, which lost 4 bases and 0 bases, there was a span of 11 bases. The CDR3 totals 14 residues. Germline CDR1 reads SGDLS; CDR2 reads YYNGEE. In DNA form, the CDR3 reads TGTGCCAGCAGCCCGAGAGCGAGCTCCTACGAGCAGTACTTC. Its protein product is CASSPRASSYEQYF.

V gene TRBV7-2 combines with J gene TRBJ2-7; unclear D gene. Germline CDR1 and CDR2: SGHTA and FQGNSA. V was clipped by 5 bases and J by 0 bases, with 14 bases between them. This CDR3 has 15 residues. CDR3 in DNA: TGTGCCAGCAGCGAGCAAAACAGAGACTCCTACGAGCAGTACTTC. It yields the protein CASSEQNRDSYEQYF.

The chain carries TRBV25-1 and TRBJ2-2; tentatively, D is TRBD2 (6 bases). V lost 5 bases, J lost 9 bases, and 19 bases lay in between. Germline V gene data show CDR1 as MGHDK and CDR2 as SYGVNS. The length of the CDR3 is 15 residues. Here the CDR3 DNA reads TGTGCCAGCAGTCTGGAGGGAGCAAGCCACAGGGAGCTGTTTTTT. As protein: CASSLEGASHRELFF.

The gene calls are TRBV7-8 and TRBJ2-5; TRBD1 matches at 7 bases. CDR1 and CDR2 (germline): SGHVS, FQNEAQ. The CDR3 extends over 12 amino acids. Unmatched junction bases numbered 1, after V lost 6 bases and J lost 3 bases. CDR3 amino acids: CASSQGEETQYF. CDR3 nucleotide sequence: TGTGCCAGCAGTCAGGGGGAAGAGACCCAGTACTTC.

This clone was observed a single time. The J gene is TRBJ2-3, the V gene TRBV6-5; no clear D. In germline, CDR1 is MNHEY, CDR2 SVGAGI. This CDR3 region has 12 residues. The ends were cut back, 5 bases at V and 5 bases at J, with 8 bases in the middle. The CDR3 DNA reads as TGTGCCAGCAGTCCTAGTGGAGATACGCAGTATTTT. This sequence encodes CASSPSGDTQYF.

This chain joins TRBV9 and TRBJ2-7; a possible D gene is TRBD1 (6 bases). This CDR3 has 13 residues. From germline, CDR1 is SGDLS and CDR2 YYNGEE. Trimming took 4 bases from V and 5 from J, leaving 13 bases between them. As DNA, the CDR3 is TGTGCCAGCAGCTTCAGGGGAGAGAACGAGCAGTACTTC. As protein: CASSFRGENEQYF. Full variable domain (remainder filled in from reference TRBV9 and TRBJ2-7): DSGVTQTPKHLITATGQRVTLRCSPRSGDLSVYWYQQSLDQGLQFLIQYYNGEERAKGNILERFSAQQFPDLHSELNLSSLELGDSALYFCASSFRGENEQYFGPGTRLTVT.

The chain is built from TRBV15 and TRBJ1-4, with D maybe TRBD1 (6 bases). Trimming took 5 bases from V and 3 from J, leaving 16 bases between them. Germline values: CDR1 LNHNV, CDR2 YYDKDF (reference sequence). The CDR3 is 16 amino acids. CDR3 bases: TGTGCCACCAGCCTTGTCGAGGACAGCTCTAATGAAAAACTGTTTTTT. Protein sequence: CATSLVEDSSNEKLFF.